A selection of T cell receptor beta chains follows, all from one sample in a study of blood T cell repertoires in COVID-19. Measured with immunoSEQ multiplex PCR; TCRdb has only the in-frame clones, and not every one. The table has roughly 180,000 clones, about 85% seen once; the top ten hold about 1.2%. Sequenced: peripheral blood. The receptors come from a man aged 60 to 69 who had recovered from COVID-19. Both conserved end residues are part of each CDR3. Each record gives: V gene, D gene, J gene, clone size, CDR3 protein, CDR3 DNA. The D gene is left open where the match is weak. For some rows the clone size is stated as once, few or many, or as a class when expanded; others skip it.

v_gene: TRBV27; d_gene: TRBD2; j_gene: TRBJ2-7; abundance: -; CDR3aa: CASSLSGLAGGISYEQYF; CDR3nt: TGTGCCAGCAGTTTATCCGGACTAGCGGGGGGGATCAGCTACGAGCAGTACTTC
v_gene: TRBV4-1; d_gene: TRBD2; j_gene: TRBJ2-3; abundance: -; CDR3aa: CASSRGLGLNTQYF; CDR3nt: TGCGCCAGCAGCCGAGGACTAGGTTTAAATACGCAGTATTTT
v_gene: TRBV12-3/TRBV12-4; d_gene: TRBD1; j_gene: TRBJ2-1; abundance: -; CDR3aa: CASSFGGRGHVLF; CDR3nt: TGTGCCAGCAGTTTCGGGGGCAGGGGGCATGTTCTCTTC
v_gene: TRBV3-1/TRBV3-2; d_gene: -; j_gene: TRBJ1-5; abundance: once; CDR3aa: CASSQLGGNQPQHF; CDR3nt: TGTGCCAGCAGCCAACTGGGAGGCAATCAGCCCCAGCATTTT
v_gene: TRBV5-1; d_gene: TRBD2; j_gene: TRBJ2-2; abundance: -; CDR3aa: CASSLWTSGGTTGELFF; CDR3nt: TGCGCCAGCAGCTTGTGGACTAGCGGGGGGACCACCGGGGAGCTGTTTTTT
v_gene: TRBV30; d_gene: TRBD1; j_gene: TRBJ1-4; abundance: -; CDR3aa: CAWSSGTGNEKLFF; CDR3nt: TGTGCCTGGAGTTCCGGGACAGGGAACGAAAAACTGTTTTTT
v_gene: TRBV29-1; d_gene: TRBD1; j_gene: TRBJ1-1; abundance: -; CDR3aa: CSAALTGRTEAFF; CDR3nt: TGCAGCGCAGCGTTGACAGGGAGGACTGAAGCTTTCTTT
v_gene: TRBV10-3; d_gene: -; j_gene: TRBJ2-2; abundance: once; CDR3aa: CAISESPPDTGELFF; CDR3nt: TGTGCCATCAGTGAGTCCCCCCCCGACACCGGGGAGCTGTTTTTT
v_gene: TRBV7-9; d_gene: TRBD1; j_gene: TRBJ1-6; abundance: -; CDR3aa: CASSSWTGSNSPLHF; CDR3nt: TGTGCCAGCAGCTCATGGACAGGGAGTAATTCACCCCTCCACTTT
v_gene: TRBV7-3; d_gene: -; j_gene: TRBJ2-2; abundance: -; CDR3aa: CASSVGRQTHTGELFF; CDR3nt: TGTGCCAGCAGCGTGGGTAGGCAGACTCACACCGGGGAGCTGTTTTTT
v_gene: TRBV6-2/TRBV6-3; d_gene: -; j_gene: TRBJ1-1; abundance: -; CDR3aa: CASSPGNTEAFF; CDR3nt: TGTGCCAGCAGCCCCGGGAACACTGAAGCTTTCTTT
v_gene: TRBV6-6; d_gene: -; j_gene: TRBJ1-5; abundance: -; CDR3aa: CASSPAQGGQPQHF; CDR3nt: TGTGCCAGCAGTCCAGCACAGGGCGGACAGCCCCAGCATTTT
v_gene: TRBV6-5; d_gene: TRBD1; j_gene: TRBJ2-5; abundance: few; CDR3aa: CASSRTGDGETQYF; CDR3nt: TGTGCCAGCAGCCGGACAGGGGATGGAGAGACCCAGTACTTC
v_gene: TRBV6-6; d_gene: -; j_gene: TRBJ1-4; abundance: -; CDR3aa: CASSLGEKLFF; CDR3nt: TGTGCCAGCAGTTTGGGCGAAAAACTGTTTTTT
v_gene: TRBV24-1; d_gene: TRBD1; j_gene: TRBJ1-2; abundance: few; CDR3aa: CATSDSSLRITGGYGYTF; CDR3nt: TGTGCCACCAGTGATTCGTCTCTCAGAATTACAGGGGGCTATGGCTACACCTTC
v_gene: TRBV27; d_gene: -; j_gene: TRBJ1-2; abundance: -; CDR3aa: CASSLAGSGGYTF; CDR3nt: TGTGCCAGCAGTTTGGCGGGCTCGGGTGGCTACACCTTC
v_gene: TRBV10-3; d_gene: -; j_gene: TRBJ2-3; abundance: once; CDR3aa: CATRGAGSTDTQYF; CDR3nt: TGTGCCACCCGGGGAGCGGGCAGCACAGATACGCAGTATTTT
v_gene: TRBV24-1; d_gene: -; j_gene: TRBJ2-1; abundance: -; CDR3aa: CATSDPTSSPFF; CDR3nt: TGTGCCACCAGTGATCCCACTAGCTCCCCGTTCTTC
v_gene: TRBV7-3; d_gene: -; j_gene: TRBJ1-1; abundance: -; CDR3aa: CASSLSVNTEAFF; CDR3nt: TGTGCCAGCAGCTTATCCGTGAACACTGAAGCTTTCTTT
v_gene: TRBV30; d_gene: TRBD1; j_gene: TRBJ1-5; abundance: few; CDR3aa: CAWSVRGTGDQPQHF; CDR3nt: TGTGCCTGGAGTGTACGGGGAACAGGGGATCAGCCCCAGCATTTT
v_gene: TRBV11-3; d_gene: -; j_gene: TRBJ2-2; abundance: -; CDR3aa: CASSLDGAGNTGELFF; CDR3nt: TGTGCCAGCAGCTTAGATGGGGCAGGAAACACCGGGGAGCTGTTTTTT
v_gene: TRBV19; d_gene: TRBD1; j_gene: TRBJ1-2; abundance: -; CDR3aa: CASLKDRGYGYTF; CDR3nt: TGTGCCAGCCTTAAGGACAGGGGATATGGCTACACCTTC
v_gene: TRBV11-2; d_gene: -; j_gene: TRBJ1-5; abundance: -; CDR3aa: CASSFSGQLDQPQHF; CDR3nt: TGTGCCAGCAGCTTCAGTGGACAGCTAGATCAGCCCCAGCATTTT
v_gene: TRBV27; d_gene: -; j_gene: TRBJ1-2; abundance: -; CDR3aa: CASSSTTGNYGYTF; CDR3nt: TGTGCCAGCAGTTCCACCACAGGGAACTATGGCTACACCTTC
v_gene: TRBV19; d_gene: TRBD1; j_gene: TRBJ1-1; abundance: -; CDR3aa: CASSDRVNTEAFF; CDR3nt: TGTGCCAGTAGCGACAGGGTGAACACTGAAGCTTTCTTT
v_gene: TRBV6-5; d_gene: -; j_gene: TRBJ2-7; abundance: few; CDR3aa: CASSYSGSSPYEQYF; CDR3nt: TGTGCCAGCAGTTACTCGGGTAGCTCCCCCTACGAGCAGTACTTC
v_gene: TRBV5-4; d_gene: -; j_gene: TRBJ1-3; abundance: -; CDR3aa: CASSLGGDSGNTIYF; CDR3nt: TGTGCCAGCAGCTTGGGCGGAGACTCTGGAAACACCATATATTTT
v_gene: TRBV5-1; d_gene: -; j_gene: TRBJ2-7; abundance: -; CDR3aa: CASSSGRGGRDEQYF; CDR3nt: TGCGCCAGCAGCTCCGGCAGAGGGGGTAGAGACGAGCAGTACTTC
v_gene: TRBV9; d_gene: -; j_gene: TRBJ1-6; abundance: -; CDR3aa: CASSAGEGVPTSPLHF; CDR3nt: TGTGCCAGCAGCGCAGGGGAAGGAGTCCCGACTTCACCCCTCCACTTT
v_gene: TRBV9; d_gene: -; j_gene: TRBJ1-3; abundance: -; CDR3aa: CASSVTSPGSGNTIYF; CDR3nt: TGTGCCAGCAGCGTAACTAGCCCGGGCTCTGGAAACACCATATATTTT
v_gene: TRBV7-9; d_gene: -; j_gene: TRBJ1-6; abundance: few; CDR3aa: CASSPLDNSNSPLHF; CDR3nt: TGTGCCAGCAGCCCCCTGGACAATAGTAATTCACCCCTCCACTTT
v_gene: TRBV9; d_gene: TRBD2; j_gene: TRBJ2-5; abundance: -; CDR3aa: CASSVDVLAGEETQYF; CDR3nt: TGTGCCAGCAGCGTAGACGTGCTAGCGGGAGAAGAGACCCAGTACTTC